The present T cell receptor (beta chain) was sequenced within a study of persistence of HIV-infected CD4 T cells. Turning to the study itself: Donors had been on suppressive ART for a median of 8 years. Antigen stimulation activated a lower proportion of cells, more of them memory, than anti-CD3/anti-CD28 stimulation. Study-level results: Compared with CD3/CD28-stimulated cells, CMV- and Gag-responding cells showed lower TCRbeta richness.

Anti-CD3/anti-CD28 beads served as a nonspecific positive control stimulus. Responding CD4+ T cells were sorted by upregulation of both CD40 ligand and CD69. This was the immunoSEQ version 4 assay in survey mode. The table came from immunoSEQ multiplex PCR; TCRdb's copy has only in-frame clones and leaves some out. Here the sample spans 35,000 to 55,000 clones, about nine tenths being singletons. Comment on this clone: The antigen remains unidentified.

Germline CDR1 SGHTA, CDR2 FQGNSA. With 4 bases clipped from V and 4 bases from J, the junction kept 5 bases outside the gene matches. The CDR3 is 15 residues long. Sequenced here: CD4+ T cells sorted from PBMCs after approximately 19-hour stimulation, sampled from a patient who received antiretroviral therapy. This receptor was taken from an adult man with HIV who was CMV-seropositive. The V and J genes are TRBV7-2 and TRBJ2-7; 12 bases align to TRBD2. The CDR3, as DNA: TGTGCCAGCAGCTCACTAGCGGGGGGCCTTTACGAGCAGTACTTC. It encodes CASSSLAGGLYEQYF.